A single sample gave rise to the 16 T cell receptor beta chains below, sequenced in a study of blood T cells in healthy people across ages. Then a second PCR, running roughly 7 to 11 cycles, was carried out with a sample-barcoded 5' primer and a J-beta primer mix. TCRdb passed the 5' RACE reads through MiXCR, listing each CDR3 protein once. Among 1.5 million to 2 million distinct CDR3 sequences listed, 25% to 30% were seen once. Sequencing used blood. The origin of the receptors is a woman under 40 in good health.

This rearrangement joins TRBV27 to TRBJ1-1; 8 bases match TRBD1. Unmatched junction bases numbered 12, after V lost 6 bases and J lost 3 bases. This CDR3 is 16 amino acids long. Germline CDR1 is MNHEY and CDR2 is SMNVEV (reference sequence). The CDR3 nucleotides read TGTGCCAGCAGCCACGGGACAGGAGGCCCTTACACTGAAGCTTTCTTT. It codes for CASSHGTGGPYTEAFF.

This clonotype was counted only a few times. In nucleotides, the CDR3 is TGTGCCAGCAGTTTACGGGGCCGTCATGAAGCTTTCTTT. It translates to CASSLRGRHEAFF. This rearrangement joins TRBV12-3 or TRBV12-4 to TRBJ1-1; the D gene is possibly TRBD1 (5 bases). CDR3 length: 13 amino acids. The V gene lost 2 bases and the J gene lost 7 bases, with 11 bases spanning the gap.

V and J are TRBV3-1 and TRBJ1-1, with D possibly being TRBD1 (5 bases). This CDR3 has 14 residues. Germline V gene sequence: CDR1 LGHDT, CDR2 YNNKEL (reference sequence). Trimming removed 0 bases from V and 11 bases from J, with 16 bases in between. CDR3 nucleotides: TGTGCCAGCAGCCAAGATTCTCGTCTCAGGGAGGCTTTCTTT. Protein product: CASSQDSRLREAFF. The full variable domain, its missing parts supplied by reference TRBV3-1 and TRBJ1-1, is DTAVSQTPKYLVTQMGNDKSIKCEQNLGHDTMYWYKQDSKKFLKIMFSYNNKELIINETVPNRFSPKSPDKAHLNLHINSLELGDSAVYFCASSQDSRLREAFFGQGTRLTVV.

The chain couples TRBV12-3 or TRBV12-4 to TRBJ2-4, with 7 nucleotides matching TRBD1. Trimming at V came to 5 bases and at J to 8 bases, leaving 9 bases not matched to a gene. CDR3 length equals 14 residues. The CDR3 loop reads CASSLGQALDIQYF. As DNA, the CDR3 is TGTGCCAGCAGTCTTGGACAGGCACTTGACATTCAGTACTTC.

This clonotype was found many times. The chain employs TRBV12-3 or TRBV12-4 and TRBJ1-2; 7 nucleotides match TRBD1. CDR3 size: 15 residues. Trimming removed 3 bases from V and 6 bases from J; junction bases left unmatched: 10. CDR3 sequence reads: CASSFDNRGGNGYTF. The CDR3 DNA sequence: TGTGCCAGCAGTTTTGATAACAGGGGAGGCAATGGCTACACCTTC.

This clonotype was detected only a few times. The chain recombines TRBV20-1 with TRBJ2-1; unclear D gene. V shed 1 base and J shed 0 bases, with 4 bases lying between them. This CDR3 region has 13 residues. CDR1 is DFQATT, CDR2 SNEGSKA, per germline (reference sequence). CDR3 nucleotides: TGCAGTGCTAGAGTTCGCTCCTACAATGAGCAGTTCTTC. This encodes CSARVRSYNEQFF.

This clonotype has just a few counts. It may be a read error: a sequence one base away is much more abundant. V is TRBV29-1 and J is TRBJ2-5, with D hard to call. The assigned J gene may be wrong: the sequence end matches TRBJ2-1 better. Germline-derived CDR1 and CDR2 are SQVTM and ANQGSEA. The CDR3 contains 13 residues. The CDR3: CSVVYNTQETQFF. For the CDR3, the DNA is TGCAGCGTTGTGTACAACACCCAAGAGACCCAGTTCTTC.

This clonotype was counted ten times or more. V usage is TRBV20-1 and J usage is TRBJ1-2; D unclear. Germline CDR1 is DFQATT and CDR2 is SNEGSKA (reference sequence). The CDR3 has 14 amino acids. Deletions cut 4 bases from V and 5 bases from J, with 17 bases between. CDR3 DNA sequence: TGCAGTGCTACAAAGGTCGCAGACTCTTATGGCTACACCTTC. As protein: CSATKVADSYGYTF.

In this sample, this clonotype turned up many times. The chain uses TRBV29-1 and TRBJ2-3; the D call may be TRBD1 or TRBD2 (6 bases each). The V gene's germline CDR1 is SQVTM and CDR2 ANQGSEA. Between the trimmed V and J ends, which lost 6 bases and 3 bases, there was a span of 19 bases. This CDR3 contains 15 residues. In nucleotides, the CDR3 is TGCAGCGTCAGCACCGAGGGGGGTGGAACAGATACGCAGTATTTT. Amino acids: CSVSTEGGGTDTQYF.

This rearrangement joins TRBV27 to TRBJ2-5; D is perhaps TRBD1 (5 bases). Germline loops: CDR1 MNHEY, CDR2 SMNVEV (reference sequence). The V gene lost 5 bases and the J gene lost 4 bases, with 14 bases spanning the gap. CDR3 size: 14 residues. The CDR3 DNA follows: TGTGCCAGCAGTCCCCGGAAGGGGCGAGAGACCCAGTACTTC. This gives the protein CASSPRKGRETQYF.

Many counts were recorded for this clonotype. This rearrangement joins TRBV9 to TRBJ2-1; D gene uncertain. The CDR3 totals 15 residues. With 3 bases removed from V and 0 bases from J, the gap between germline ends came to 10 bases. Per the germline V gene, CDR1 is SGDLS and CDR2 is YYNGEE. Here the CDR3 DNA reads TGTGCCAGCAGCGCGGCAGCGAGCTCCTACAATGAGCAGTTCTTC. Translated: CASSAAASSYNEQFF.

This clonotype showed up just a few times. The rearrangement links TRBV11-2 to TRBJ2-1, with TRBD1 as a possible D gene (6 bases). Looked up from germline, CDR1 is SGHAT and CDR2 is FQNNGV. The V and J ends lost 5 bases and 14 bases respectively, with 16 bases between them. This CDR3 has 12 residues. The DNA for the CDR3 is TGTGCCAGCAGCCCCAGAGGGGGTGGGGAGTTCTTC. It yields the protein CASSPRGGGEFF.

This clonotype has a handful of counts. The rearrangement joins TRBV29-1 to TRBJ2-7; 10 nucleotides match TRBD2. The V and J ends lost 6 bases and 9 bases, in that order; junction bases with no gene match: 17. The CDR3 covers 15 residues. Germline-derived CDR1 and CDR2 are SQVTM and ANQGSEA. This CDR3 reads CSVVGLASRPEAQYF. DNA for the CDR3: TGCAGCGTGGTGGGACTAGCGTCCCGTCCTGAAGCGCAGTACTTC.

Of note for this clonotype: At one end, the junction sequence differs from germline, possibly due to a read error. The chain uses TRBV3-1 and TRBJ2-7; no definite D call. This CDR3 has 14 residues. From germline, CDR1 is LGHDT and CDR2 YNNKEL (reference sequence). The CDR3, as DNA: TGTGCCGGCAGCCAAGGTTGGCGCGTGAACGAGCAGTACTTC. It translates to CAGSQGWRVNEQYF.

In this sample, this clonotype turned up a few times. The gene calls are TRBV12-3 or TRBV12-4 and TRBJ2-3, with D unresolved. V was clipped by 7 bases and J by 1 base, with 12 bases between them. The CDR3 spans 14 residues. CDR3 in DNA: TGTGCCAGCAACGACCGAACACGCACAGATACGCAGTATTTT. Translation gives CASNDRTRTDTQYF.

The chain recombines TRBV2 with TRBJ2-7; D uncertain. The V gene's germline CDR1 is SNHLY and CDR2 FYNNEI. V was pared by 8 bases and J by 7 bases, with 18 bases between. There are 13 residues in the CDR3. The CDR3 bases are TGTGCCAGCGCCCCTAACGGGCCCAATGAGCAGTACTTC. Its protein is CASAPNGPNEQYF.